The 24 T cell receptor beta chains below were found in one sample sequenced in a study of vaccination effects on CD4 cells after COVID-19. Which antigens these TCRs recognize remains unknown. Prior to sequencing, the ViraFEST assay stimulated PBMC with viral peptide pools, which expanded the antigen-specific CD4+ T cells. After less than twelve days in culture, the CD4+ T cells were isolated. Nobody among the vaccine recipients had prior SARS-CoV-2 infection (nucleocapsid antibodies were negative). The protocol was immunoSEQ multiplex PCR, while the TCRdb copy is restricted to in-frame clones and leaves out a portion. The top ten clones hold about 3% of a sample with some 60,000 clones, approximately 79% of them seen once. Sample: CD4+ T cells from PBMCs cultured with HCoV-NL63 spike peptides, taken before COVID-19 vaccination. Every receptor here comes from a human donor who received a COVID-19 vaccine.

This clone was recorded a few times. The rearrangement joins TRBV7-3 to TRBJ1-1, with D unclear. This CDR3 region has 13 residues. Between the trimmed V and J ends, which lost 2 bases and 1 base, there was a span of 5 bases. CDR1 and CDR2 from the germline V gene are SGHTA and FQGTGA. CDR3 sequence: CASSLSENTEAFF. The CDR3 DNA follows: TGTGCCAGCAGCTTATCGGAGAACACTGAAGCTTTCTTT.

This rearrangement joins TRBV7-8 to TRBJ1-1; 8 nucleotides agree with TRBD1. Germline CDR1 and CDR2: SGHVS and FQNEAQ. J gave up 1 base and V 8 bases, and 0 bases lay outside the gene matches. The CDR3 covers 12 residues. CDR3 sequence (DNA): TGTGCCAGCGGACAGGGGAACACTGAAGCTTTCTTT. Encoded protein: CASGQGNTEAFF.

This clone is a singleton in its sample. The CDR3: CASSASGVGGYTF. DNA for the CDR3: TGTGCCAGCAGCGCATCAGGGGTAGGGGGCTACACCTTC. The chain employs TRBV9 and TRBJ1-2; D may be TRBD1 (6 bases). The CDR3 has 13 amino acids. Trimming removed 3 bases from V and 8 bases from J, with 14 bases in between. The germline CDR1 and CDR2 sequences are SGDLS and YYNGEE.

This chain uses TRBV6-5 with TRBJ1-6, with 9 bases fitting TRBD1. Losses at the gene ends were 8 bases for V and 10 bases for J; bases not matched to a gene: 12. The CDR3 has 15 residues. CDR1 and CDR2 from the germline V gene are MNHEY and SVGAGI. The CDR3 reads CASGSQRTGESPLHF. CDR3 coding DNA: TGTGCCAGCGGGTCACAAAGGACAGGGGAATCACCCCTCCACTTT.

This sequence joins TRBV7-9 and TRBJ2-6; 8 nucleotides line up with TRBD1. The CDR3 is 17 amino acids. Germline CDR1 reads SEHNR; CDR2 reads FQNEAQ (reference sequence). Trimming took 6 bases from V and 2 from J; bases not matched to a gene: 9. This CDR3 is CASSRWQGAAGANVLTF. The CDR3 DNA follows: TGTGCCAGCAGTCGGTGGCAGGGGGCAGCTGGGGCCAACGTCCTGACTTTC. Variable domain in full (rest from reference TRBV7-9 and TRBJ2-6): DTGVSQNPRHKITKRGQNVTFRCDPISEHNRLYWYRQTLGQGPEFLTYFQNEAQLEKSRLLSDRFSAERPKGSFSTLEIQRTEQGDSAMYLCASSRWQGAAGANVLTFGAGSRLTVL.

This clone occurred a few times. The CDR3 sequence is CASRGGTSGDNEQFF. The CDR3 DNA reads TGTGCCAGCCGTGGGGGGACTAGCGGAGACAATGAGCAGTTCTTC. The V gene is TRBV2, the J gene TRBJ2-1, with 11 bases fitting TRBD2. Trimming at V came to 8 bases and at J to 5 bases, leaving 8 bases not matched to a gene. In germline, CDR1 is SNHLY, CDR2 FYNNEI. The CDR3 sequence is 15 residues long.

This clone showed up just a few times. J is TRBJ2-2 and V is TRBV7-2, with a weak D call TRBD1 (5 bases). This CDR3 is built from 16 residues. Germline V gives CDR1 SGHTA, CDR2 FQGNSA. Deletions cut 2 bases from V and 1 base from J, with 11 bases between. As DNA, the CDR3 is TGTGCCAGCAGCTTAACAGACAGATTGAACACCGGGGAGCTGTTTTTT. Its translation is CASSLTDRLNTGELFF.

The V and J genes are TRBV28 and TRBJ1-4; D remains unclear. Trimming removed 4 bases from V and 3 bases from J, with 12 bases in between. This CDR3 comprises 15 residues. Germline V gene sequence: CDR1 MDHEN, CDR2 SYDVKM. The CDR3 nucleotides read TGTGCCAGCAGTTCGCTCTGGCGGGCTAATGAAAAACTGTTTTTT. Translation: CASSSLWRANEKLFF.

CDR3 sequence (DNA): TGTGCCAGCAGCCGGGACAGGGGCGAAGGAAACACCATATATTTT. Residues: CASSRDRGEGNTIYF. This rearrangement joins TRBV6-5 to TRBJ1-3, with TRBD1 identical over 10 bases. This CDR3 has 15 amino acids. V shed 6 bases, J shed 4 bases, and the junction held 6 bases outside the gene matches. Germline assignment: CDR1 MNHEY and CDR2 SVGAGI.

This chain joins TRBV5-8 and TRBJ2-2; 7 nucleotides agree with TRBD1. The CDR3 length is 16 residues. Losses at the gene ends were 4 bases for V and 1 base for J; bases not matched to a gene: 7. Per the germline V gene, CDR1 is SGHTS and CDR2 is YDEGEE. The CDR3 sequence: CASSRRGRKNTGELFF. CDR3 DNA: TGTGCCAGCAGCCGAAGGGGGCGTAAGAACACCGGGGAGCTGTTTTTT.

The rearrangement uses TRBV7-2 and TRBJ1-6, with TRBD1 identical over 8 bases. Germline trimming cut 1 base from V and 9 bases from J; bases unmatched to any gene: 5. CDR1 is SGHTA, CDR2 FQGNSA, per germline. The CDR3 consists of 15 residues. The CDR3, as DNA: TGTGCCAGCAGCTTAGATCAGGGGGCTAGTTCACCCCTCCACTTT. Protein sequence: CASSLDQGASSPLHF.

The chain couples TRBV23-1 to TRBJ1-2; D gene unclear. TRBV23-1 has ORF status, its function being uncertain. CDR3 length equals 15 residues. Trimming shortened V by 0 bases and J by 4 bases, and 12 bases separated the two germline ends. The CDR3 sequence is CASSQSARTIYGYTF. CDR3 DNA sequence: TGCGCCAGCAGTCAATCGGCCCGGACTATCTATGGCTACACCTTC.

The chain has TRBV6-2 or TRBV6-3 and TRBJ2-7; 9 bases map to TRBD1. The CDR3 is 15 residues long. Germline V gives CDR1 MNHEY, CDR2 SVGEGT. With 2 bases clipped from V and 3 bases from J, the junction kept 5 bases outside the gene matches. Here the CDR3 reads CASSYGRTGVYEQYV. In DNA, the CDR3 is TGTGCCAGCAGTTACGGGAGGACAGGGGTCTACGAGCAGTACGTC.

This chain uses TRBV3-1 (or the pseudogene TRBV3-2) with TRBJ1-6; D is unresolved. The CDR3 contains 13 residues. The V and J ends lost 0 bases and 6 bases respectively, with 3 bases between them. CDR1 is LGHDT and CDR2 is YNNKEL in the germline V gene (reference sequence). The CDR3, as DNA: TGTGCCAGCAGCCAAGAGGCTAATTCACCCCTCCACTTT. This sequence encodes CASSQEANSPLHF.

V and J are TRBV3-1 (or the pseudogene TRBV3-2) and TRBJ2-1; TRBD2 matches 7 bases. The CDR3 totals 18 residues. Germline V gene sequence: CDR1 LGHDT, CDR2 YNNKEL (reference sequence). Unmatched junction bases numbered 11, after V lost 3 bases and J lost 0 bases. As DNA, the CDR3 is TGTGCCAGCAGCCACCTCGGGGGAGGGACGGTCTCCTACAATGAGCAGTTCTTC. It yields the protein CASSHLGGGTVSYNEQFF.

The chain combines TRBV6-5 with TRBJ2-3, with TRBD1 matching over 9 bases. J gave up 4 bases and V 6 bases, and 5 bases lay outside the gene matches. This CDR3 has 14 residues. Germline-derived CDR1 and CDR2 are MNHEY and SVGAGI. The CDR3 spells CASRWDRAADTQYF. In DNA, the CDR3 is TGTGCCAGCAGGTGGGACAGGGCGGCAGATACGCAGTATTTT.

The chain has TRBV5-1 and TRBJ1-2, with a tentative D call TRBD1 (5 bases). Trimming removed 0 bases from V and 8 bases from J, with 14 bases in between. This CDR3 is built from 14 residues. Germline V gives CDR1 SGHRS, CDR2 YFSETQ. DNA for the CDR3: TGCGCCAGCAGCTTGGAGAAAGGGACTTGGGGCTACACCTTC. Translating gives CASSLEKGTWGYTF.

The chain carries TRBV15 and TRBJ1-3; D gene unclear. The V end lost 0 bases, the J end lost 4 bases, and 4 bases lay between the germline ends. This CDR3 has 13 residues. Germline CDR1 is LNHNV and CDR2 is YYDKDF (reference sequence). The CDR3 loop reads CATSRDPGNTIYF. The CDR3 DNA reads TGTGCCACCAGCAGAGATCCGGGAAACACCATATATTTT.

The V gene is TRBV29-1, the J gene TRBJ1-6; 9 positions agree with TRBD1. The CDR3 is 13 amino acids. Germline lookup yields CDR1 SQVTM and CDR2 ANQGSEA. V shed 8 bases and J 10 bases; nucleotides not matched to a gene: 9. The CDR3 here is CSTKQGADSPLHF. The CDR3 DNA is TGCAGCACTAAACAGGGGGCTGACTCACCCCTCCACTTT. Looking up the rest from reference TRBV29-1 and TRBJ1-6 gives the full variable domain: SAVISQKPSRDICQRGTSLTIQCQVDSQVTMMFWYRQQPGQSLTLIATANQGSEATYESGFVIDKFPISRPNLTFSTLTVSNMSPEDSSIYLCSTKQGADSPLHFGNGTRLTVT.

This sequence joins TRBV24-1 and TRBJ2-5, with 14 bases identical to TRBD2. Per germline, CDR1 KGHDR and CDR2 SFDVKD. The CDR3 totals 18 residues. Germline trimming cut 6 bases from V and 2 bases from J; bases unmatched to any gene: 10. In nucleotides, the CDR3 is TGTGCCACCAGTAGGCCGGGACTAGCGGGGGACTTGCAAGAGACCCAGTACTTC. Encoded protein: CATSRPGLAGDLQETQYF.

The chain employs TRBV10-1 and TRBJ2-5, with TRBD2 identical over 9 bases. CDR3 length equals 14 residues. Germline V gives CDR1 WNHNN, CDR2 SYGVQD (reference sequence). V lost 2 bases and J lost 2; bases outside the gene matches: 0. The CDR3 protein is CASSESGGQETQYF. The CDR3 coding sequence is TGCGCCAGCAGTGAGAGCGGGGGGCAAGAGACCCAGTACTTC.

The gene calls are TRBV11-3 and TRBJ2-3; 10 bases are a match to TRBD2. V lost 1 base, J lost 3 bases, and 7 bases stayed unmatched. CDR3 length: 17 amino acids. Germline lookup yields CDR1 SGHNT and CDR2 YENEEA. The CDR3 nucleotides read TGTGCCAGCAGCTTAGGAGCGGGGGGGCCCTTAACAGATACGCAGTATTTT. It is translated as CASSLGAGGPLTDTQYF.

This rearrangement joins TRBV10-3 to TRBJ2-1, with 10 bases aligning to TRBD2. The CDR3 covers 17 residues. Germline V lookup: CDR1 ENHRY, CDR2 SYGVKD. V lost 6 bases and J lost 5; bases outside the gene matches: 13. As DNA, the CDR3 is TGTGCCATCAGCTCGATAACTTTAGCGGGGGGAAACAATGAGCAGTTCTTC. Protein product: CAISSITLAGGNNEQFF.

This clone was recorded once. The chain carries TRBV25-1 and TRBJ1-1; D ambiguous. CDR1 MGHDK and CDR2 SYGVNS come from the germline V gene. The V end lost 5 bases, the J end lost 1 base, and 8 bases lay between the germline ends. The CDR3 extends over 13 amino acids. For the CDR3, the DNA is TGTGCCAGCAGTTTCACCCGGAACACTGAAGCTTTCTTT. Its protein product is CASSFTRNTEAFF.